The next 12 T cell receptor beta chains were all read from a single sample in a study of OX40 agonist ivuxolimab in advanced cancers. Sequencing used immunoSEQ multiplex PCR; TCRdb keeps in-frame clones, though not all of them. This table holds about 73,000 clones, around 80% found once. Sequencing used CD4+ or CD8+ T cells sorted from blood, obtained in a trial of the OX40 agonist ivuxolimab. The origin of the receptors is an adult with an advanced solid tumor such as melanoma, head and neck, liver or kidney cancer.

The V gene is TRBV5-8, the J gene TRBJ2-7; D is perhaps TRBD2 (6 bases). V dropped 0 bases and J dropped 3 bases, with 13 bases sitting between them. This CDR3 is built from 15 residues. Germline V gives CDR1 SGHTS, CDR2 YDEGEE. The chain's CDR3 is CASSLGGRENYEQYF. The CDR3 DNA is TGTGCCAGCAGCTTGGGAGGGCGGGAAAACTACGAGCAGTACTTC.

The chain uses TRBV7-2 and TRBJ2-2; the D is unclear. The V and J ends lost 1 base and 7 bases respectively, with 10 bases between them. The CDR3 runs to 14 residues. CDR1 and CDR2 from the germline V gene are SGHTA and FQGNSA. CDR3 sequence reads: CASSLGDLFGELFF. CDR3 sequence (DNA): TGTGCCAGCAGCTTAGGAGACTTATTCGGGGAGCTGTTTTTT. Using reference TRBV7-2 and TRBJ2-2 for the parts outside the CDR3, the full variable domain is GAGVSQSPSNKVTEKGKDVELRCDPISGHTALYWYRQSLGQGLEFLIYFQGNSAPDKSGLPSDRFSAERTGGSVSTLTIQRTQQEDSAVYLCASSLGDLFGELFFGEGSRLTVL.

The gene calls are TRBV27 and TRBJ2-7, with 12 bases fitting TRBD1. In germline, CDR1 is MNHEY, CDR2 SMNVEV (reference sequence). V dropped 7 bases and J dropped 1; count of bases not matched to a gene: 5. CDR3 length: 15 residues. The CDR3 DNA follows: TGTGCCAGCAAAGGGGACAGGGGGCGTTCCTACGAGCAGTACTTC. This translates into CASKGDRGRSYEQYF.

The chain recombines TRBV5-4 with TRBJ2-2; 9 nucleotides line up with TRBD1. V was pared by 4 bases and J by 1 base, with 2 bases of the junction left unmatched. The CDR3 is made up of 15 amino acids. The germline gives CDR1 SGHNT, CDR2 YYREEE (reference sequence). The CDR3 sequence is CASSQGQGNTGELFF. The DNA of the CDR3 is TGTGCCAGCAGCCAGGGACAGGGGAACACCGGGGAGCTGTTTTTT.

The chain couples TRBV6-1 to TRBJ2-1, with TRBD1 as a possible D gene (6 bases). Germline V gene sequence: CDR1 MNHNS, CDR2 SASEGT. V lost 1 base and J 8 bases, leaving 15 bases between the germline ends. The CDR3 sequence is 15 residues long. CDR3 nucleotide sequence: TGTGCCAGCAGTGAAGAGAGGGGGTTACGGTATGAGCAGTTCTTC. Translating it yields CASSEERGLRYEQFF.

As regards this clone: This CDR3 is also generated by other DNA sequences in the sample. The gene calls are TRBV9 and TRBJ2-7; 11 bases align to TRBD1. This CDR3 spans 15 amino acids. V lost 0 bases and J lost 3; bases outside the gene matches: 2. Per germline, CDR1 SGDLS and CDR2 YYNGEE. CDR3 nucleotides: TGTGCCAGCAGCGTAGCCGGGACAGGGGGCTACGAGCAGTACTTC. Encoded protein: CASSVAGTGGYEQYF.

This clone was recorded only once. The CDR3 spells CAISDSRPPGISGNTIYF. The DNA for the CDR3 is TGTGCCATCAGTGACTCAAGACCTCCAGGTATCTCTGGAAACACCATATATTTT. This sequence joins TRBV10-3 and TRBJ1-3; D remains ambiguous. In germline, CDR1 is ENHRY, CDR2 SYGVKD. There are 18 residues in the CDR3. Trimming shortened V by 3 bases and J by 0 bases, and 18 bases separated the two germline ends.

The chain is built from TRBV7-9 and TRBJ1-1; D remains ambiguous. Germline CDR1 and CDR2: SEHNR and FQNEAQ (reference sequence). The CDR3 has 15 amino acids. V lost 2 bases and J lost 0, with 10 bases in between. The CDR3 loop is CASSLLHKLNTEAFF. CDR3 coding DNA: TGTGCCAGCAGCTTATTACACAAACTGAACACTGAAGCTTTCTTT. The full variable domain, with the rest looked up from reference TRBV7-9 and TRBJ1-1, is DTGVSQNPRHKITKRGQNVTFRCDPISEHNRLYWYRQTLGQGPEFLTYFQNEAQLEKSRLLSDRFSAERPKGSFSTLEIQRTEQGDSAMYLCASSLLHKLNTEAFFGQGTRLTVV.

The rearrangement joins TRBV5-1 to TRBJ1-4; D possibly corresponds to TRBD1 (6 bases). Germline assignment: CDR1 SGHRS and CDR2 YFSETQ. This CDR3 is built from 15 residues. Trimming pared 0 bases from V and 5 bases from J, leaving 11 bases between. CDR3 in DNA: TGCGCCAGCAGCTTGGCCGAGACAGGCAATGAAAAACTGTTTTTT. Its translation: CASSLAETGNEKLFF. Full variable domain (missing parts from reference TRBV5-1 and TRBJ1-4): KAGVTQTPRYLIKTRGQQVTLSCSPISGHRSVSWYQQTPGQGLQFLFEYFSETQRNKGNFPGRFSGRQFSNSRSEMNVSTLELGDSALYLCASSLAETGNEKLFFGSGTQLSVL.

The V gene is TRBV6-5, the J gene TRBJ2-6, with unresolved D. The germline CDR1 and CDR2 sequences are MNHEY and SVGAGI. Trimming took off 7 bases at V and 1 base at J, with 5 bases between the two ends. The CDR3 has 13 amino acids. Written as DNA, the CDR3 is TGTGCCAGCACCACGTCTGGGGCCAACGTCCTGACTTTC. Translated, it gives CASTTSGANVLTF.

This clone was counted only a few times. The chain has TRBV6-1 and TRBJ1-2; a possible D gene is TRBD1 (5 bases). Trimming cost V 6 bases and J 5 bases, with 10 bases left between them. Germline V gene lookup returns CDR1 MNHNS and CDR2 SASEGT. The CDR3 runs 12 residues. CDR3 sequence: CASSAREYGYTF. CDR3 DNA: TGTGCCAGCAGCGCCAGGGAGTATGGCTACACCTTC.

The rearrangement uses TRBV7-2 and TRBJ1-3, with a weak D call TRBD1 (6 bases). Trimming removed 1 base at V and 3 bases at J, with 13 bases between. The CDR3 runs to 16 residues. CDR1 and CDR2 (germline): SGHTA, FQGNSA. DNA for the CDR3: TGTGCCAGCAGCTTAGATTCAGGGGCTTATGGAAACACCATATATTTT. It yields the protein CASSLDSGAYGNTIYF.